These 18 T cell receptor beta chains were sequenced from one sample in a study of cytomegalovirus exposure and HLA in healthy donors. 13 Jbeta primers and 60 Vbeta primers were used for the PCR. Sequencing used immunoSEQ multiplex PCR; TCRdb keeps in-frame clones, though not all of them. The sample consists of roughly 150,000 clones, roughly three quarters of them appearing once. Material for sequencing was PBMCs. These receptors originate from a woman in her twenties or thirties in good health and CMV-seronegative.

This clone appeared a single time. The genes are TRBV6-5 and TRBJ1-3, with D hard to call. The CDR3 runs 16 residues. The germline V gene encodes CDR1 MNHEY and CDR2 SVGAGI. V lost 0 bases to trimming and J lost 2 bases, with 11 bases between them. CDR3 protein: CASSYSTGVTGNTIYF. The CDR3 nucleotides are TGTGCCAGCAGTTACTCGACCGGGGTGACTGGAAACACCATATATTTT.

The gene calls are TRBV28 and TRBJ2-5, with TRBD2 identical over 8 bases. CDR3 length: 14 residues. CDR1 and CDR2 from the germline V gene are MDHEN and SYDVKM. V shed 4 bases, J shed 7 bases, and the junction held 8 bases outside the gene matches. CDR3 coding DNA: TGTGCCAGCAGTTGGGGTGCGGGGGGCCGGACCCAGTACTTC. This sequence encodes CASSWGAGGRTQYF.

The CDR3 reads CASSFREGTYYEQYF. CDR3 nucleotides: TGTGCCAGCTCCTTCCGGGAGGGAACATACTACGAGCAGTACTTC. V usage is TRBV18 and J usage is TRBJ2-7; 8 nucleotides align to TRBD2. With 6 bases clipped from V and 3 bases from J, the junction kept 10 bases outside the gene matches. Germline CDR1 KGHSH, CDR2 LQKENI. This CDR3 is 15 amino acids long.

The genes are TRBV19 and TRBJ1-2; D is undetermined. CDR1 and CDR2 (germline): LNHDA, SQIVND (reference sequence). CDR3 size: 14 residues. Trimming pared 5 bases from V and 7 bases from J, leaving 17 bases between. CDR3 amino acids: CASSPGWSAGGYTF. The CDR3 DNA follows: TGTGCCAGTAGTCCGGGTTGGTCGGCCGGTGGCTACACCTTC.

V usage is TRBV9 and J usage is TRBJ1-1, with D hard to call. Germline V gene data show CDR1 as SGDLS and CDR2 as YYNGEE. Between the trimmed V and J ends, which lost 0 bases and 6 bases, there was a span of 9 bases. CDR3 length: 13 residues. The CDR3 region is CASSVAAEAEAFF. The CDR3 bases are TGTGCCAGCAGCGTAGCGGCGGAGGCTGAAGCTTTCTTT.

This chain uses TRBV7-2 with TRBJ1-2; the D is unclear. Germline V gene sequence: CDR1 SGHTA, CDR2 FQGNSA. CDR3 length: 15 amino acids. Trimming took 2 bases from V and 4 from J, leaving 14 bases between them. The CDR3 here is CASSLSRMPVYGYTF. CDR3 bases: TGTGCCAGCAGCTTATCGAGGATGCCAGTCTATGGCTACACCTTC.

CDR3 sequence (DNA): TGTGCCAGCAGCTTGGAAGCGGGGGGGGGACCCCAGCATTTT. The encoded protein is CASSLEAGGGPQHF. The chain employs TRBV5-5 and TRBJ1-5, with a weak D call TRBD1 (5 bases). The germline V gene encodes CDR1 SGHKS and CDR2 YYEKEE (reference sequence). The CDR3 has 14 residues. V lost 0 bases and J 10 bases, leaving 14 bases between the germline ends.

The CDR3 DNA reads TGTGCCAGCAGTGAAAAGGGGGGGAGCCCCGTCACAGATACGCAGTATTTT. Its protein product is CASSEKGGSPVTDTQYF. This rearrangement joins TRBV2 to TRBJ2-3; D is possibly TRBD2 (7 bases). Germline V gene data show CDR1 as SNHLY and CDR2 as FYNNEI. V gave up 2 bases and J gave up 2 bases, with 17 bases separating them. The CDR3 runs 17 residues.

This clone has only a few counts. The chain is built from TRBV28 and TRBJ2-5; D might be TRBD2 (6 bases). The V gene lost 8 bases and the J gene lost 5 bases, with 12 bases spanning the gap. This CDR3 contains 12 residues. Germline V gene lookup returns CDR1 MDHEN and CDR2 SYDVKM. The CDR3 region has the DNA TGTGCCAGCCGAAAGACTAGGGAGACCCAGTACTTC. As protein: CASRKTRETQYF.

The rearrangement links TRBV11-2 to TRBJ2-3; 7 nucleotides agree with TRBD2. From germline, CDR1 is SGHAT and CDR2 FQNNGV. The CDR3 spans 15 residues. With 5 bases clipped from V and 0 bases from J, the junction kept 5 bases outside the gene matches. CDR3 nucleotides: TGTGCCAGCAGCATATCTAGCGGCAGCACAGATACGCAGTATTTT. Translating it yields CASSISSGSTDTQYF.

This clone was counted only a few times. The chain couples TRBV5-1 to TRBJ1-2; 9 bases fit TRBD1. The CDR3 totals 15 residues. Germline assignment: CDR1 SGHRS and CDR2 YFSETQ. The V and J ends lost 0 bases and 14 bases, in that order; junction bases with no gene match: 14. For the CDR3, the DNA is TGCGCCAGCAGCTTGGCGCCGGGACAGGGAGTCGTCGAGACCTTC. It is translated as CASSLAPGQGVVETF.

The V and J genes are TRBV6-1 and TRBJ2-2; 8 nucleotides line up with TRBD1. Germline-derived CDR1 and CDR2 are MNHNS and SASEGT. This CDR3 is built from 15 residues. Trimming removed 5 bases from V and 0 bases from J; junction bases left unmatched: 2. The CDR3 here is CASSQGASNTGELFF. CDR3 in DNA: TGTGCCAGCAGTCAGGGGGCTTCGAACACCGGGGAGCTGTTTTTT.

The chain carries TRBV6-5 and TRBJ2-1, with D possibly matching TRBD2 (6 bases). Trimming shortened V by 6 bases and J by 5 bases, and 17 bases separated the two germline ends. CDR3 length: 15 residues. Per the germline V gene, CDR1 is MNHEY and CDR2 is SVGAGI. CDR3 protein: CASSESRRGNNEQFF. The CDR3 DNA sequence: TGTGCCAGCAGCGAAAGTCGACGGGGGAACAATGAGCAGTTCTTC.

CDR3: CASSLLGWGDTEAFF. For the CDR3, the DNA is TGTGCCAGCAGTTTATTGGGGTGGGGGGACACTGAAGCTTTCTTT. This chain links TRBV28 with TRBJ1-1; D might be TRBD1 (5 bases). Per the germline V gene, CDR1 is MDHEN and CDR2 is SYDVKM. Trimming took 1 base from V and 3 from J, leaving 12 bases between them. This CDR3 region has 15 residues.

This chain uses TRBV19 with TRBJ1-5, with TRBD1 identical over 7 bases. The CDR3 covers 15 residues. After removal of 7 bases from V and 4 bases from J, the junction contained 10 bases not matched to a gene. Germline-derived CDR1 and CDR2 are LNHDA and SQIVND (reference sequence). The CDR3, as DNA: TGTGCCAGTATTCCACAGGGGAGTGGGAATCAGCCCCAGCATTTT. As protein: CASIPQGSGNQPQHF.

The CDR3 loop is CASSLASGGWQETQYF. CDR3 coding DNA: TGTGCCAGCAGCTTAGCCTCAGGGGGCTGGCAAGAGACCCAGTACTTC. The rearrangement links TRBV7-9 to TRBJ2-5; 8 positions agree with TRBD1. This CDR3 has 16 residues. With V trimmed by 0 bases and J by 2 bases, 5 bases remained unmatched. Germline lookup yields CDR1 SEHNR and CDR2 FQNEAQ (reference sequence).

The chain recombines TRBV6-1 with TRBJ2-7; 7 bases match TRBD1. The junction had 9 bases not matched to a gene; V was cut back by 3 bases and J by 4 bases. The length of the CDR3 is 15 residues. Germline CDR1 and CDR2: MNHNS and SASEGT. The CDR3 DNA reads TGTGCCAGCAGTGATCCTCGGACAGGAATTTACGAGCAGTACTTC. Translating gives CASSDPRTGIYEQYF.

CDR3 in amino acids: CASSQEGSSYNEQFF. The CDR3 bases are TGCGCCAGCAGCCAAGAAGGGAGCTCCTACAATGAGCAGTTCTTC. The rearrangement uses TRBV4-1 and TRBJ2-1; D might be TRBD2 (5 bases). V lost 0 bases and J lost 0, with 6 bases in between. This CDR3 region has 15 residues. Looked up from germline, CDR1 is MGHRA and CDR2 is YSYEKL.